Listed here are 12 T cell receptor beta chains from one sample, sequenced in a study of blood T cell repertoires in COVID-19. Using immunoSEQ multiplex PCR, the repertoire was profiled, and TCRdb retains in-frame clones only, with some absent. The sample includes over 90,000 clones, roughly four fifths seen only once; the top ten take 4.5% to 5.5%. Sequencing input: peripheral blood. These receptors all stem from a man aged 80 or over with COVID-19, enrolled during active disease.

The chain carries TRBV19 and TRBJ1-1; TRBD1 matches at 7 bases. Germline CDR1 reads LNHDA; CDR2 reads SQIVND (reference sequence). The V and J ends lost 4 bases and 4 bases, in that order; junction bases with no gene match: 6. The CDR3 runs to 14 residues. The CDR3 DNA reads TGTGCCAGTAGTACATCAGGGGGATTCACTGAAGCTTTCTTT. This sequence encodes CASSTSGGFTEAFF.

The chain links TRBV6-5 to TRBJ1-6; D possibly corresponds to TRBD1 (5 bases). Trimming removed 6 bases at V and 4 bases at J, with 10 bases between. Germline V lookup: CDR1 MNHEY, CDR2 SVGAGI. The CDR3 has 14 amino acids. The CDR3 reads CASSPTVYNSPLHF. CDR3 nucleotides: TGTGCCAGCAGCCCGACAGTTTATAATTCACCCCTCCACTTT.

The chain employs TRBV18 and TRBJ2-1; the D is unclear. The ends were cut back, 3 bases at V and 6 bases at J, with 12 bases in the middle. Germline CDR1 KGHSH, CDR2 LQKENI. CDR3 size: 14 residues. CDR3 protein: CASSPSRYGNEQFF. CDR3 DNA: TGTGCCAGCTCACCCTCACGGTATGGCAATGAGCAGTTCTTC.

The rearrangement joins TRBV4-2 to TRBJ1-2; 7 positions agree with TRBD1. The CDR3 loop spans 15 amino acids. The V gene's germline CDR1 is LGHNA and CDR2 YNFKEQ. Losses at the gene ends were 3 bases for V and 4 bases for J; bases not matched to a gene: 8. This CDR3 reads CASSQVTGEAYGYTF. CDR3 bases: TGTGCCAGCAGCCAGGTAACAGGGGAGGCCTATGGCTACACCTTC.

The genes are TRBV11-2 and TRBJ2-3; perhaps TRBD2 as D (6 bases). Germline lookup yields CDR1 SGHAT and CDR2 FQNNGV. This CDR3 spans 16 amino acids. With 0 bases removed from V and 3 bases from J, the gap between germline ends came to 13 bases. The CDR3 bases are TGTGCCAGCAGCTTAGACTTTAGCGGCGGTACAGATACGCAGTATTTT. It codes for CASSLDFSGGTDTQYF. Full variable domain (rest looked up from reference TRBV11-2 and TRBJ2-3): EAGVAQSPRYKIIEKRQSVAFWCNPISGHATLYWYQQILGQGPKLLIQFQNNGVVDDSQLPKDRFSAERLKGVDSTLKIQPAKLEDSAVYLCASSLDFSGGTDTQYFGPGTRLTVL.

V usage is TRBV2 and J usage is TRBJ2-7; maybe TRBD1 (5 bases). Germline V lookup: CDR1 SNHLY, CDR2 FYNNEI. V lost 3 bases and J lost 2, with 14 bases in between. The CDR3 has 15 amino acids. CDR3 protein: CASSERTSPPYEQYF. The CDR3 bases are TGTGCCAGCAGTGAGCGGACATCTCCTCCCTACGAGCAGTACTTC.

The chain combines TRBV10-3 with TRBJ1-5, with a tentative D call TRBD1 (6 bases). The ends were cut back, 8 bases at V and 3 bases at J, with 8 bases in the middle. Germline loops: CDR1 ENHRY, CDR2 SYGVKD. The length of the CDR3 is 12 residues. CDR3: CAIGDNNQPQHF. The CDR3 nucleotides read TGTGCCATCGGGGACAACAATCAGCCCCAGCATTTT.

This rearrangement joins TRBV6-6 to TRBJ2-7; TRBD1 is a possible D gene (6 bases). Germline V lookup: CDR1 MNHNY, CDR2 SVGAGI (reference sequence). V was cut by 6 bases and J by 2 bases, with 11 bases left in between. This CDR3 has 13 residues. The CDR3 is CASRTGQTYEQYF. CDR3 in DNA: TGTGCCAGCAGGACAGGTCAAACCTACGAGCAGTACTTC.

V is TRBV5-4 and J is TRBJ2-2; D is perhaps TRBD2 (5 bases). V was clipped by 4 bases and J by 3 bases, with 10 bases between them. CDR3 size: 14 residues. Germline V gene lookup returns CDR1 SGHNT and CDR2 YYREEE (reference sequence). CDR3 bases: TGTGCCAGCAGCACTCGAGGGTACACCGGGGAGCTGTTTTTT. Protein product: CASSTRGYTGELFF.

The J gene is TRBJ2-5, the V gene TRBV5-6; 10 bases are a match to TRBD1. Germline-derived CDR1 and CDR2 are SGHDT and YYEEEE. The CDR3 totals 17 residues. V dropped 2 bases and J dropped 5; count of bases not matched to a gene: 12. The CDR3 region is CASSFLRTGGILETQYF. The CDR3 DNA reads as TGTGCCAGCAGCTTTTTAAGGACAGGGGGGATTTTGGAGACCCAGTACTTC. The full variable domain, with the rest looked up from reference TRBV5-6 and TRBJ2-5, is DAGVTQSPTHLIKTRGQQVTLRCSPKSGHDTVSWYQQALGQGPQFIFQYYEEEERQRGNFPDRFSGHQFPNYSSELNVNALLLGDSALYLCASSFLRTGGILETQYFGPGTRLLVL.

The chain combines TRBV11-2 with TRBJ1-2; no definite D call. V lost 4 bases and J lost 2, with 23 bases in between. CDR3 length equals 18 residues. Germline lookup yields CDR1 SGHAT and CDR2 FQNNGV. CDR3 nucleotides: TGTGCCAGCAGCTCCGGCCGCCTCCATAGGACGGGAAACTATGGCTACACCTTC. Translating gives CASSSGRLHRTGNYGYTF.

The sample holds a few counts of this clone. V is TRBV10-1 and J is TRBJ2-3, with TRBD2 matching over 9 bases. The germline V gene encodes CDR1 WNHNN and CDR2 SYGVQD (reference sequence). The junction had 5 bases not matched to a gene; V was cut back by 4 bases and J by 3 bases. The CDR3 consists of 15 residues. The CDR3 DNA sequence: TGCGCCAGCAGTGTGGCGGGAGGGGAAACAGATACGCAGTATTTT. This gives the protein CASSVAGGETDTQYF.